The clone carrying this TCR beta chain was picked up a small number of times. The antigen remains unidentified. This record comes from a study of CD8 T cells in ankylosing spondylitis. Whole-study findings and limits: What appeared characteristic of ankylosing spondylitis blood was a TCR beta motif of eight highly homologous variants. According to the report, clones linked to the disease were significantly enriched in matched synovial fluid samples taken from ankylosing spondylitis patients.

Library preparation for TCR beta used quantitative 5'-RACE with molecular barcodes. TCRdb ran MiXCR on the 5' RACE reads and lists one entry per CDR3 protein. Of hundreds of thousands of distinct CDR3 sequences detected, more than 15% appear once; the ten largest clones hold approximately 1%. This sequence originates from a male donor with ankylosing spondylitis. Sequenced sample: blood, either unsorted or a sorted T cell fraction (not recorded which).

Here the CDR3 DNA reads TGTGCCAGCAGTTTCAGACGGTCAACTAATGAAAAACTGTTTTTT. Its protein product is CASSFRRSTNEKLFF. The chain recombines TRBV27 with TRBJ1-4; no clear D gene. V was trimmed by 3 bases and J by 0 bases, leaving 8 bases between them. This CDR3 is built from 15 residues. CDR1 MNHEY and CDR2 SMNVEV come from the germline V gene (reference sequence).